The clone carrying this T cell receptor beta chain was picked up a small number of times. No antigen is known for it. The source of the sample is a study of response to subunit inactivated influenza vaccine. General study findings and limits: The authors proposed limited new T cell recruitment per seasonal influenza vaccination.

Germline V gives CDR1 LNHDA, CDR2 SQIVND (reference sequence). The CDR3 loop spans 15 amino acids. Trimming removed 4 bases from V and 1 base from J, with 10 bases in between. TCRdb re-called the RT-PCR reads through MiXCR, storing one row per CDR3 protein. Among 450,000 to 550,000 distinct CDR3 sequences listed, about 25% were seen once. The specimen was CD4+ T cells sorted from PBMCs, collected 5 days after vaccination. The sequence derives from a man in his fifties or sixties who received an inactivated influenza vaccine. The chain couples TRBV19 to TRBJ2-2; tentative D call: TRBD1 (6 bases). In nucleotides, the CDR3 is TGTGCCAGTAGTAACGACAGGTTGAACACCGGGGAGCTGTTTTTT. Amino acids: CASSNDRLNTGELFF.